A selection of T cell receptor beta chains follows, all from one sample in a study of blood T cell repertoires in COVID-19. The protocol was immunoSEQ multiplex PCR, while the TCRdb copy is restricted to in-frame clones and leaves out a portion. The data contain 70,000 to 75,000 clones, around 90% of them singletons. The sequencing sample was made of peripheral blood. These receptors were collected from a human donor in a cohort sampled during active COVID-19. CDR3s include the opening cysteine and the closing phenylalanine or tryptophan.

v_call cdr3_aa
TRBV6-5 CASSPTSGTDTQYF
TRBV7-9 CASRSPSWETQYF
TRBV2 CASSEDRVGQPQHF
TRBV24-1 CATSDLLRDRGRIDTQYF
TRBV18 CASSPVATSGEDEQFF
TRBV3-1/TRBV3-2 CASSSRDRANTEAFF
TRBV19 CASSYKTGLSSYEQYF
TRBV18 CASSPASSYEQYF
TRBV12-3/TRBV12-4 CASSRATYNEQFF
TRBV7-9 CASSLVQGAEAFF
TRBV11-2 CASSLVGQNEQYF
TRBV5-6 CASRSDWGPLGEQYF
TRBV28 CASNSLLAGFGNIQYF
TRBV28 CASSRPGLADEQYF
TRBV28 CASGGVSTDTQYF
TRBV4-1 CASSPSSGRDGDYEQYF
TRBV28 CASRRGLWTYNSPLHF
TRBV4-3 CASSQDPVVREGYTF
TRBV5-1 CASSPEGLAVPTDTQYF
TRBV10-3 CAISESKGRVQGMNRAFF
TRBV3-1/TRBV3-2 CASRRGQGNTEAFF
TRBV27 CASSPRGVSSYNSPLHF
TRBV5-4 CASSSTSEGVETQYF
TRBV7-3 CASSRGVDQETQYF
TRBV3-1/TRBV3-2 CATGLGQPSTDTQYF
TRBV6-5 CASSFSSTRNEQYF
TRBV7-9 CASSFPGQSNSPLHF
TRBV14 CASSHQTSGKETQYF
TRBV5-1 CASSFTSNQPQHF
TRBV6-5 CASSYTGNTEAFF
TRBV10-1 CASSTSGSYEQYF
TRBV19 CASSIGEAEWGNQPQHF
TRBV7-9 CASSREGLSSYNEQFF
TRBV7-2 CASSLVVGGRRSTGELFF
TRBV5-1 CASSLVVSYNSPLHF
TRBV9 CASSAGDRDTGELFF
TRBV30 CAWTLGMGSGNTIYF
TRBV6-2/TRBV6-3 CASSPVIISSEAFF
TRBV5-1 CASSSGLAGGPLGETQYF
TRBV3-1/TRBV3-2 CASSQNTGGVTEAFF
TRBV5-1 CASSFPGETQYF
TRBV19 CASSIPKDWNTGELFF
TRBV12-3/TRBV12-4 CASSSGGGQPQHF
TRBV5-1 CASSVTRGTRRTEQYF
TRBV5-1 CASSVSGSIDEQYF